This record looks at one TCR beta chain sequence and its context. This sample is drawn from a study of blood T cell repertoires in COVID-19. The overall study: COVID-19 samples from acute and convalescent phases originated in the United States, Italy and Spain. The cDNA or gDNA used as material had been derived from T cells, B-cell-depleted T cells, or PBMCs.

This CDR3 contains 16 residues. V dropped 4 bases and J dropped 8; count of bases not matched to a gene: 7. The germline V gene has CDR1 SGHTA and CDR2 FQGNSA. In the study's own analysis: The assay estimated nucleated cells by amplifying reference gene primers. Clones were sequenced by immunoSEQ multiplex PCR, and TCRdb holds only the in-frame ones, with some missing. That table gives V, J and clone size, and the DNA gave D and trimming. The data show about 260,000 clones, approximately 82% seen once. This rearrangement joins TRBV7-2 to TRBJ2-1; 14 positions match TRBD2. What was sequenced was peripheral blood. The receptor comes from an elderly woman with acute or convalescent COVID-19. CDR3 in DNA: TGTGCCAGCAGCTCCTGGACTAGCGGGAGGTCCTATGAGCAGTTCTTC. Translated, it gives CASSSWTSGRSYEQFF. Full variable domain (missing parts from reference TRBV7-2 and TRBJ2-1): GAGVSQSPSNKVTEKGKDVELRCDPISGHTALYWYRQSLGQGLEFLIYFQGNSAPDKSGLPSDRFSAERTGGSVSTLTIQRTQQEDSAVYLCASSSWTSGRSYEQFFGPGTRLTVL.